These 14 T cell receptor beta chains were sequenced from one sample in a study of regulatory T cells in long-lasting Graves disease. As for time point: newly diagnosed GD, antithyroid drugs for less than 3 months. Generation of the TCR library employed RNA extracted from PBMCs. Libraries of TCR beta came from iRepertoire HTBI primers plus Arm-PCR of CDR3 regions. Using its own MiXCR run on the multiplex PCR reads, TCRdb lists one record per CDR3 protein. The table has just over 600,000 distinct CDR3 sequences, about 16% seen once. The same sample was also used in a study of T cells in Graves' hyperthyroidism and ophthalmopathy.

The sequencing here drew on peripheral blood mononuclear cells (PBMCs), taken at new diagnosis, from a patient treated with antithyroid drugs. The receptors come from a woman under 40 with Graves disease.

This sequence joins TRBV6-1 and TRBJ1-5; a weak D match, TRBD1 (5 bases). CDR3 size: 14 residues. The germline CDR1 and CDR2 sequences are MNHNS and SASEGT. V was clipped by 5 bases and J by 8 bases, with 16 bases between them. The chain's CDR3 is CASSLRGPGEPQHF. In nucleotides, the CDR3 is TGTGCCAGCAGTCTCCGGGGCCCTGGGGAGCCCCAGCATTTT.

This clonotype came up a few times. The CDR3 bases are TGCAGCTCCGGTGAGGGTGGTTATGGCTACACCTTC. Translation: CSSGEGGYGYTF. V is TRBV29-1 and J is TRBJ1-2; D gene unclear. The germline V gene encodes CDR1 SQVTM and CDR2 ANQGSEA. V lost 8 bases and J lost 5, with 15 bases in between. The CDR3 sequence is 12 residues long.

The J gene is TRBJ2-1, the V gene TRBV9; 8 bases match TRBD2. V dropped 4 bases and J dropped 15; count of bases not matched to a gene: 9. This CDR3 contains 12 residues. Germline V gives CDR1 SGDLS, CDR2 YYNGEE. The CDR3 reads CASSTTSELPFF. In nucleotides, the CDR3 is TGTGCCAGCAGCACGACTAGCGAGTTACCGTTCTTC.

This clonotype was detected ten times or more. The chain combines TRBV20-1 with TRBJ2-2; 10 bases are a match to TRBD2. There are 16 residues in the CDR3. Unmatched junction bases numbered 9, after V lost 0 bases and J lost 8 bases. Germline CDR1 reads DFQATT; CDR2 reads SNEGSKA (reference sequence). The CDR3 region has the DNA TGCAGTGCTAGAGATCCCTCTAGCGGGAGATGGGGGGAGCTGTTTTTT. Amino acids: CSARDPSSGRWGELFF.

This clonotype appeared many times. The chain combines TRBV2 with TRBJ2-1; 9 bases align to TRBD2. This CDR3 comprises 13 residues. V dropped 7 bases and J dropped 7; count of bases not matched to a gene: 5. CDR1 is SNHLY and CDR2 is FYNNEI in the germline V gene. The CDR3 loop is CASTSSGTNEQFF. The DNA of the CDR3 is TGTGCCAGCACGTCTAGCGGGACAAATGAGCAGTTCTTC. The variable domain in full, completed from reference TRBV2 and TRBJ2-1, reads EPEVTQTPSHQVTQMGQEVILRCVPISNHLYFYWYRQILGQKVEFLVSFYNNEISEKSEIFDDQFSVERPDGSNFTLKIRSTKLEDSAMYFCASTSSGTNEQFFGPGTRLTVL.

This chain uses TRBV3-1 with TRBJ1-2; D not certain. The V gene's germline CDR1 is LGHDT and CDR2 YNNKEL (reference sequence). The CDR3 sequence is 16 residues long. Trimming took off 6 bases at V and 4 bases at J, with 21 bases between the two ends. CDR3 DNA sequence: TGTGCCAGCAGTAACAACCCCGGCCGGGAGGGCTATGGCTACACCTTC. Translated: CASSNNPGREGYGYTF.

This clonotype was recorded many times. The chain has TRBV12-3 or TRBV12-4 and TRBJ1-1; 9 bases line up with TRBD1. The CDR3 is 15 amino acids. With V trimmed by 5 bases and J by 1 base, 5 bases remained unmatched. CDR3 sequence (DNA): TGTGCCAGCAGTGAGAGACAGGGGGGGAACACTGAAGCTTTCTTT. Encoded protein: CASSERQGGNTEAFF.

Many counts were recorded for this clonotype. The CDR3 DNA follows: TGTGCCAGCAGTAAACGTCAAGAGACCCAGTACTTC. It yields the protein CASSKRQETQYF. This sequence joins TRBV2 and TRBJ2-5; D unclear. Germline lookup yields CDR1 SNHLY and CDR2 FYNNEI. The length of the CDR3 is 12 residues. The ends were cut back, 5 bases at V and 2 bases at J, with 6 bases in the middle.

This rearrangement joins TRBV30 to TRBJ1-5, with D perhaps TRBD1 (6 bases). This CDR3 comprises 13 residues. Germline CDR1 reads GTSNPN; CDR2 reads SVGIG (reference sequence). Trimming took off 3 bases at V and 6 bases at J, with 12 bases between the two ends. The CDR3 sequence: CAWRRGASQPQHF. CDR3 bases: TGTGCCTGGAGACGGGGGGCGAGTCAGCCCCAGCATTTT.

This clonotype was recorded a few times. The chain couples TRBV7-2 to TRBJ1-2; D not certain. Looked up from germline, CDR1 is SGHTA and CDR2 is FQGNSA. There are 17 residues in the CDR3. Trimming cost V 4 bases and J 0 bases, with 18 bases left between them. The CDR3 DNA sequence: TGTGCCAGCAGCTCCCTTCAACAGACGGATGCTAACTATGGCTACACCTTC. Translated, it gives CASSSLQQTDANYGYTF.

The CDR3 reads CASVLRGFGNTIYF. The CDR3 region has the DNA TGTGCCAGCGTCCTAAGGGGCTTTGGAAACACCATATATTTT. This chain joins TRBV7-2 and TRBJ1-3; perhaps TRBD1 as D (5 bases). CDR3 length: 14 residues. From germline, CDR1 is SGHTA and CDR2 FQGNSA. Trimming removed 8 bases from V and 3 bases from J, with 14 bases in between.

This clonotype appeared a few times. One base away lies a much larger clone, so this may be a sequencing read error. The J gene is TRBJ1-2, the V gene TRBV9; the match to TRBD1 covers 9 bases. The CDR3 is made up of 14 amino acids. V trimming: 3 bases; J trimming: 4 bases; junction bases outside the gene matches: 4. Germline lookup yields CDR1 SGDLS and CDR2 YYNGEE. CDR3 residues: CASSAGTGLYGYTF. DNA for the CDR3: TGTGCCAGCAGCGCCGGGACAGGGCTCTATGGCTACACCTTC.

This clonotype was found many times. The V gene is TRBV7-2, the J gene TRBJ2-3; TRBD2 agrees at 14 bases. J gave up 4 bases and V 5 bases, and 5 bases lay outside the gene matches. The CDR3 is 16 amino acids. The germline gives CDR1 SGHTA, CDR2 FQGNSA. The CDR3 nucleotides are TGTGCCAGCAGCACCGGGACTAGCGGGAGCGCAGATACGCAGTATTTT. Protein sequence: CASSTGTSGSADTQYF.

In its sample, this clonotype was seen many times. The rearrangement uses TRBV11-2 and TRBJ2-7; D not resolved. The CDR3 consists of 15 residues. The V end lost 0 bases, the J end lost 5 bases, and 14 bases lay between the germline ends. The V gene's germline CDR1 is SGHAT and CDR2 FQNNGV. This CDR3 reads CASSLDSRLVDEQYF. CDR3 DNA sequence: TGTGCCAGCAGCTTAGATTCGCGCCTAGTCGACGAGCAGTACTTC.